The 20 T cell receptor beta chains in this list originate from one sample, sequenced in a study of cytomegalovirus exposure and HLA in healthy donors. Use of 60 Vbeta and 13 Jbeta primers characterized the PCR. Data came from immunoSEQ multiplex PCR; TCRdb stores just in-frame clones and leaves some out. The sample yields 200,000 to 250,000 clones, roughly 89% seen once. Sample: PBMCs. The receptors were gathered from a woman aged 18-29 years in good health and CMV-seronegative.

The chain uses TRBV5-1 and TRBJ1-5; 9 nucleotides match TRBD1. The CDR3 spans 15 residues. Germline trimming cut 4 bases from V and 6 bases from J; bases unmatched to any gene: 8. Germline lookup yields CDR1 SGHRS and CDR2 YFSETQ. CDR3 sequence (DNA): TGCGCCAGCAGCCTCACAGGGGGCGGGAGTCAGCCCCAGCATTTT. The encoded protein is CASSLTGGGSQPQHF. Full variable domain (outside the CDR3, taken from reference TRBV5-1 and TRBJ1-5): KAGVTQTPRYLIKTRGQQVTLSCSPISGHRSVSWYQQTPGQGLQFLFEYFSETQRNKGNFPGRFSGRQFSNSRSEMNVSTLELGDSALYLCASSLTGGGSQPQHFGDGTRLSIL.

CDR3 region: CASSKGAEGTYEQYF. The CDR3 bases are TGTGCCAGCAGCAAGGGGGCAGAGGGGACCTACGAGCAGTACTTC. This rearrangement joins TRBV25-1 to TRBJ2-7, with 7 bases lining up with TRBD1. V lost 6 bases and J lost 2; bases outside the gene matches: 10. Germline V lookup: CDR1 MGHDK, CDR2 SYGVNS. CDR3 size: 15 residues.

This chain joins TRBV11-3 and TRBJ1-3, with 10 positions matching TRBD1. The CDR3 has 15 amino acids. Germline V gives CDR1 SGHNT, CDR2 YENEEA. V trimming: 5 bases; J trimming: 4 bases; junction bases outside the gene matches: 5. The chain's CDR3 is CASSPLTGGGNTIYF. In nucleotides, the CDR3 is TGTGCCAGCAGCCCCTTGACAGGGGGCGGAAACACCATATATTTT.

The chain links TRBV19 to TRBJ1-5; D is possibly TRBD1 (6 bases). Trimming took 2 bases from V and 3 from J, leaving 11 bases between them. Germline CDR1 reads LNHDA; CDR2 reads SQIVND (reference sequence). This CDR3 comprises 15 residues. The CDR3 reads CASSIRQAVNQPQHF. The CDR3 DNA is TGTGCCAGTAGTATACGACAGGCGGTCAATCAGCCCCAGCATTTT.

The chain has TRBV5-4 and TRBJ2-1; 7 bases match TRBD2. Unmatched junction bases numbered 6, after V lost 4 bases and J lost 8 bases. The CDR3 is 13 residues long. CDR1 SGHNT and CDR2 YYREEE come from the germline V gene (reference sequence). CDR3 in DNA: TGTGCCAGCAGCCTGGGAGGGATCGATGAGCAGTTCTTC. Residues: CASSLGGIDEQFF.

The CDR3 spells CASALGEAGYNEQFF. The CDR3, as DNA: TGTGCCAGCGCCTTAGGTGAGGCGGGGTACAATGAGCAGTTCTTC. The gene calls are TRBV19 and TRBJ2-1, with D maybe TRBD2 (6 bases). V gave up 9 bases and J gave up 4 bases, with 19 bases separating them. Germline loops: CDR1 LNHDA, CDR2 SQIVND (reference sequence). The CDR3 length is 15 residues.

CDR3 protein: CASSRLEQGENTEAFF. The DNA for the CDR3 is TGTGCCAGCTCACGCCTCGAACAGGGGGAAAACACTGAAGCTTTCTTT. The gene calls are TRBV18 and TRBJ1-1, with 8 bases that match TRBD1. Germline CDR1 reads KGHSH; CDR2 reads LQKENI. The V and J ends lost 4 bases and 2 bases, in that order; junction bases with no gene match: 9. This CDR3 contains 16 residues.

V is TRBV11-2 and J is TRBJ2-3; tentative D call: TRBD2 (5 bases). The CDR3 consists of 15 residues. Trimming took off 0 bases at V and 3 bases at J, with 10 bases between the two ends. Germline-derived CDR1 and CDR2 are SGHAT and FQNNGV. DNA for the CDR3: TGTGCCAGCAGCTTAGAACTAGGTTGGACAGATACGCAGTATTTT. Protein product: CASSLELGWTDTQYF.

The chain links TRBV5-6 to TRBJ1-2, with TRBD1 matching 10 bases. Germline values: CDR1 SGHDT, CDR2 YYEEEE. Trimming cost V 2 bases and J 5 bases; bases outside gene matches: 12. CDR3 length: 17 amino acids. The CDR3 loop is CASSFDRGRLRVYGYTF. CDR3 DNA: TGTGCCAGCAGCTTCGACAGGGGGCGTCTTAGGGTTTATGGCTACACCTTC.

The chain links TRBV5-6 to TRBJ2-7, with D uncertain. There are 14 residues in the CDR3. Trimming removed 0 bases at V and 3 bases at J, with 10 bases between. Per the germline V gene, CDR1 is SGHDT and CDR2 is YYEEEE. The CDR3 loop is CASSLELSGYEQYF. CDR3 DNA sequence: TGTGCCAGCAGCTTGGAGCTTTCGGGCTACGAGCAGTACTTC.

The rearrangement links TRBV29-1 to TRBJ1-1, with TRBD1 matching over 7 bases. The CDR3 runs 14 residues. CDR1 is SQVTM and CDR2 is ANQGSEA in the germline V gene. Losses at the gene ends were 6 bases for V and 1 base for J; bases not matched to a gene: 8. CDR3 in amino acids: CSVSGRGQNTEAFF. CDR3 nucleotide sequence: TGCAGCGTATCCGGGAGGGGGCAGAACACTGAAGCTTTCTTT.

This clone was seen only once. This chain connects TRBV7-3 to TRBJ2-1; TRBD2 is a possible D gene (5 bases). There are 12 residues in the CDR3. Trimming took off 0 bases at V and 9 bases at J, with 6 bases between the two ends. In germline, CDR1 is SGHTA, CDR2 FQGTGA. The CDR3 nucleotides are TGTGCCAGCAGCTTAACGGCGGGTGAGCAGTTCTTC. Translating it yields CASSLTAGEQFF.

V is TRBV6-5 and J is TRBJ2-5; D perhaps matches TRBD2 (5 bases). The CDR3 runs to 10 residues. Trimming took off 9 bases at V and 8 bases at J, with 10 bases between the two ends. Looked up from germline, CDR1 is MNHEY and CDR2 is SVGAGI. This CDR3 reads CASGRGTQYF. The CDR3 bases are TGTGCCAGTGGCCGGGGAACCCAGTACTTC.

This chain links TRBV20-1 with TRBJ1-1; D unclear. Germline V lookup: CDR1 DFQATT, CDR2 SNEGSKA (reference sequence). V lost 3 bases, J lost 8 bases, and 7 bases lay in between. This CDR3 has 10 residues. CDR3 DNA: TGCAGTGCTAGTGCGATCGAAGCTTTCTTT. This gives the protein CSASAIEAFF.

The chain combines TRBV28 with TRBJ1-2; D is perhaps TRBD1 (5 bases). Trimming removed 9 bases at V and 2 bases at J, with 16 bases between. The germline V gene encodes CDR1 MDHEN and CDR2 SYDVKM. CDR3 length: 14 residues. CDR3: CASTTAARNYGYTF. CDR3 coding DNA: TGTGCCAGTACGACAGCCGCCCGAAACTATGGCTACACCTTC.

The V call is TRBV7-9, the J call TRBJ2-1; TRBD1 matches 10 bases. CDR3 size: 16 residues. The germline CDR1 and CDR2 sequences are SEHNR and FQNEAQ (reference sequence). V was pared by 4 bases and J by 7 bases, with 10 bases of the junction left unmatched. The CDR3 sequence: CASSSNRRQGANEQFF. The CDR3 region has the DNA TGTGCCAGCAGCTCCAATAGACGACAGGGGGCAAATGAGCAGTTCTTC.

The chain joins TRBV7-2 to TRBJ2-7; perhaps TRBD1 as D (5 bases). Germline lookup yields CDR1 SGHTA and CDR2 FQGNSA. V was pared by 6 bases and J by 3 bases, with 12 bases between. The CDR3 contains 13 residues. This CDR3 reads CASSFRQGYEQYF. The CDR3 DNA reads TGTGCCAGCAGTTTTCGTCAGGGCTACGAGCAGTACTTC.

The chain has TRBV5-1 and TRBJ2-5; D remains ambiguous. The CDR3 runs 11 residues. CDR1 is SGHRS and CDR2 is YFSETQ in the germline V gene. V was trimmed by 5 bases and J by 9 bases, leaving 11 bases between them. The chain's CDR3 is CASSLTVPQYF. The CDR3 DNA reads TGCGCCAGCAGTTTAACGGTGCCCCAGTACTTC.

The genes are TRBV4-3 and TRBJ2-7, with D possibly being TRBD2 (6 bases). The CDR3 runs to 15 residues. Germline V gene lookup returns CDR1 LGHNA and CDR2 YSLEER. V was cut by 0 bases and J by 0 bases, with 9 bases left in between. The CDR3 spells CASSQDGGTSYEQYF. CDR3 sequence (DNA): TGCGCCAGCAGCCAAGACGGCGGGACCTCCTACGAGCAGTACTTC.

This clone was recorded once. V usage is TRBV6-5 and J usage is TRBJ2-7; TRBD1 aligns across 12 bases. CDR3 length: 14 residues. Germline values: CDR1 MNHEY, CDR2 SVGAGI. J was trimmed by 5 bases and V by 7 bases; bases with no gene match: 6. Here the CDR3 DNA reads TGTGCCAGCATCCAGAGGGACAGGGGGCACGAGCAGTACTTC. Amino acid sequence: CASIQRDRGHEQYF.